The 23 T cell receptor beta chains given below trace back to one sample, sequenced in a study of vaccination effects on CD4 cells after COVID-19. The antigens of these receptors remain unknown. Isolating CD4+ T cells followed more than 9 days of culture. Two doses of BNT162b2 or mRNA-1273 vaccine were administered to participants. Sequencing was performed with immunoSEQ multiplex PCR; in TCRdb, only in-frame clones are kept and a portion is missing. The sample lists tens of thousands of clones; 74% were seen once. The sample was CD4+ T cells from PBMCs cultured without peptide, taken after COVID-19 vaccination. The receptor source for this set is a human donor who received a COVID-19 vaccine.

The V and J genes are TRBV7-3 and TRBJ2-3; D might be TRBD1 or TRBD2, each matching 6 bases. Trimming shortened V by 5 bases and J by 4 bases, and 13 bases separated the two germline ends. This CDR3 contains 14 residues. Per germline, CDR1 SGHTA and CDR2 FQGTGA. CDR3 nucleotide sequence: TGTGCCAGCAGCGAAGGGGGGCGGGCAGATACGCAGTATTTT. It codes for CASSEGGRADTQYF.

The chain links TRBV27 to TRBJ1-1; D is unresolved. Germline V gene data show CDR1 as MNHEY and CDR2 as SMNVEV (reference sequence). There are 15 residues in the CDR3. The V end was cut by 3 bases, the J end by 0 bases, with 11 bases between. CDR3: CASSFPQLMNTEAFF. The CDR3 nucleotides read TGTGCCAGCAGTTTCCCGCAGCTCATGAACACTGAAGCTTTCTTT.

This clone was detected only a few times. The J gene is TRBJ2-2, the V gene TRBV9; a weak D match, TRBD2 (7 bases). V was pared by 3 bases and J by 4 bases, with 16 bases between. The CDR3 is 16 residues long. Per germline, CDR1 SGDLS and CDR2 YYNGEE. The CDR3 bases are TGTGCCAGCAGCGGTGTCGTGGGGGGGCTCACCGGGGAGCTGTTTTTT. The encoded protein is CASSGVVGGLTGELFF. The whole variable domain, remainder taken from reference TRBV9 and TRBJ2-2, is DSGVTQTPKHLITATGQRVTLRCSPRSGDLSVYWYQQSLDQGLQFLIQYYNGEERAKGNILERFSAQQFPDLHSELNLSSLELGDSALYFCASSGVVGGLTGELFFGEGSRLTVL.

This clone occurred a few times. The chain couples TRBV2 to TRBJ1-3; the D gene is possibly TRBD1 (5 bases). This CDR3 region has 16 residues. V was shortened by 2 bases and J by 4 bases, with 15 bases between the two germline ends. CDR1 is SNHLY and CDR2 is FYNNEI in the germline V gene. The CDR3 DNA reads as TGTGCCAGCAGTGAACGGGGGGTAGTCTCCGGAAACACCATATATTTT. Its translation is CASSERGVVSGNTIYF.

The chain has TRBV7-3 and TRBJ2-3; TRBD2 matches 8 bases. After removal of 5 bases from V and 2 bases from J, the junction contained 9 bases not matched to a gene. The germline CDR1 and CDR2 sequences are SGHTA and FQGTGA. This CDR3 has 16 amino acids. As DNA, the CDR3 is TGTGCCAGCAGCCGGGGCGGCGGGGGGTACACAGATACGCAGTATTTT. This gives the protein CASSRGGGGYTDTQYF.

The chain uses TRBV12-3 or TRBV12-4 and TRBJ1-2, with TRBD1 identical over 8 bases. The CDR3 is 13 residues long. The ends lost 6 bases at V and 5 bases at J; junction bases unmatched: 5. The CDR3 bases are TGTGCCAGCAGACAGGGGGTTGGGTATGGCTACACCTTC. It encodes CASRQGVGYGYTF.

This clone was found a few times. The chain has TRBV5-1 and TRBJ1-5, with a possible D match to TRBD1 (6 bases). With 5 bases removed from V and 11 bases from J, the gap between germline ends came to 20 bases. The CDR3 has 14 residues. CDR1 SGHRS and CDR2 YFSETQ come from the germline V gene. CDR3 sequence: CASSPGDPGKTQHF. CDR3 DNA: TGCGCCAGCAGTCCAGGGGACCCGGGGAAGACCCAGCATTTT.

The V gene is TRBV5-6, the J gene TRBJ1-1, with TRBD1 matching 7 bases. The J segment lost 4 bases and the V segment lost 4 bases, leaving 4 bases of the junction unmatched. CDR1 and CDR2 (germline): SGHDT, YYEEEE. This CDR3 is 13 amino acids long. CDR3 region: CASSPTGLTEAFF. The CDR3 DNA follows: TGTGCCAGCAGCCCGACAGGGCTCACTGAAGCTTTCTTT.

The CDR3 DNA is TGTGCCAGCAGCCCGACCCCCGATACGCAGTATTTT. Amino acids: CASSPTPDTQYF. The chain is built from TRBV6-6 and TRBJ2-3; D is unresolved. Germline CDR1 is MNHNY and CDR2 is SVGAGI (reference sequence). The CDR3 runs to 12 residues. Trimming removed 6 bases at V and 6 bases at J, with 10 bases between.

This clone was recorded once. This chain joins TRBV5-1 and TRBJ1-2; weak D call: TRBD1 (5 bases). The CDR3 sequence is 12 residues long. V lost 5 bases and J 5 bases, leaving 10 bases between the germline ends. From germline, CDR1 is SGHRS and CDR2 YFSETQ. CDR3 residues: CASSLGGYGYTF. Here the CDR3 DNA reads TGCGCCAGCAGTCTCGGGGGGTATGGCTACACCTTC.

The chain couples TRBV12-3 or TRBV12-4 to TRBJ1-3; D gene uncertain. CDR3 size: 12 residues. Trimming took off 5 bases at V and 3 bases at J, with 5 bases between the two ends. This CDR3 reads CASSVSGNTIYF. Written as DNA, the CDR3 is TGTGCCAGCAGTGTCAGTGGAAACACCATATATTTT.

CDR3 region: CASSSLMGTDTQYF. The CDR3 region has the DNA TGTGCCAGCAGCTCCCTCATGGGGACAGATACGCAGTATTTT. The chain is built from TRBV7-9 and TRBJ2-3; no clear D gene. Per germline, CDR1 SEHNR and CDR2 FQNEAQ (reference sequence). The CDR3 consists of 14 residues. Deletions cut 4 bases from V and 3 bases from J, with 11 bases between.

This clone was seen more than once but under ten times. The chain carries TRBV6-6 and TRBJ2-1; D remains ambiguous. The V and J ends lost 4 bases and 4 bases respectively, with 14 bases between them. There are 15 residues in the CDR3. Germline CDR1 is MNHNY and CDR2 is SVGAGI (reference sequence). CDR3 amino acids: CASSSSTVSYNEQFF. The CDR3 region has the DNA TGTGCCAGCAGTTCCTCCACAGTGTCATACAATGAGCAGTTCTTC.

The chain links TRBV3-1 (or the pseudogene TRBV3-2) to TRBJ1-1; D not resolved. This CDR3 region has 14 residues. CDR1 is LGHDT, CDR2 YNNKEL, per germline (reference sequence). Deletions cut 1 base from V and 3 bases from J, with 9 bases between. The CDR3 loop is CASSQGLWDTEAFF. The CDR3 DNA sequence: TGTGCCAGCAGCCAAGGTCTCTGGGACACTGAAGCTTTCTTT.

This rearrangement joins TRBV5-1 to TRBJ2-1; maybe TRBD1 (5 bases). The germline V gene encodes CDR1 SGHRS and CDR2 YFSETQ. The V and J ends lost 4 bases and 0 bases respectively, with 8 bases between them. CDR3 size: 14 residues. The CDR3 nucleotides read TGCGCCAGCAGCGCTGACAGCTCCTACAATGAGCAGTTCTTC. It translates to CASSADSSYNEQFF.

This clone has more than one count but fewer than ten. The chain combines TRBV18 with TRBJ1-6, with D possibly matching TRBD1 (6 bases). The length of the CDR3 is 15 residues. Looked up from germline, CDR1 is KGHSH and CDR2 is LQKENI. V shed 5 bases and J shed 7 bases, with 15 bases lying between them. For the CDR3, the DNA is TGTGCCAGCTCAGTGGGGGCAGCTGGGAATTCACCCCTCCACTTT. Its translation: CASSVGAAGNSPLHF.

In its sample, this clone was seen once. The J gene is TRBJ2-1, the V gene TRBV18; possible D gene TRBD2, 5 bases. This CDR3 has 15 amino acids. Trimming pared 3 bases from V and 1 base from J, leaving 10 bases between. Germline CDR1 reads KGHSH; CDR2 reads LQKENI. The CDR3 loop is CASSPRDLSYNEQFF. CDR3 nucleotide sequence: TGTGCCAGCTCACCCCGGGATCTTTCCTACAATGAGCAGTTCTTC.

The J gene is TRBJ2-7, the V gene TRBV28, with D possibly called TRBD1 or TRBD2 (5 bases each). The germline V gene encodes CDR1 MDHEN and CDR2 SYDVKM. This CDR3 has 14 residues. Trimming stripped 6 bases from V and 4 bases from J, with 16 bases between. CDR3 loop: CASRIRDGTYEQYV. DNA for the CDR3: TGTGCCAGCAGAATTCGGGACGGAACTTACGAGCAGTACGTC.

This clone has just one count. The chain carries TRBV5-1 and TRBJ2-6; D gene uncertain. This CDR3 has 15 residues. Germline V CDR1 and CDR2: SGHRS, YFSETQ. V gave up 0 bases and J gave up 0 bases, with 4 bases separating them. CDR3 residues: CASSLGGSGANVLTF. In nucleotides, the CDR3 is TGCGCCAGCAGCTTGGGTGGCTCTGGGGCCAACGTCCTGACTTTC.

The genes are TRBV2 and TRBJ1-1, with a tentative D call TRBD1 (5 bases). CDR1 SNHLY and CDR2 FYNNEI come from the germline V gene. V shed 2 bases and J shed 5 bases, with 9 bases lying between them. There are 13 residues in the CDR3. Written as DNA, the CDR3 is TGTGCCAGCAGTGAACGGGGGGGGACTGAAGCTTTCTTT. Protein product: CASSERGGTEAFF.

The CDR3 DNA sequence: TGTGCCAGCAGTTATGGAGGGGCCCAGAACACTGAAGCTTTCTTT. Its protein is CASSYGGAQNTEAFF. This sequence joins TRBV6-5 and TRBJ1-1, with D perhaps TRBD1 (5 bases). Trimming took off 3 bases at V and 1 base at J, with 12 bases between the two ends. Germline V gene lookup returns CDR1 MNHEY and CDR2 SVGAGI. CDR3 size: 15 residues.

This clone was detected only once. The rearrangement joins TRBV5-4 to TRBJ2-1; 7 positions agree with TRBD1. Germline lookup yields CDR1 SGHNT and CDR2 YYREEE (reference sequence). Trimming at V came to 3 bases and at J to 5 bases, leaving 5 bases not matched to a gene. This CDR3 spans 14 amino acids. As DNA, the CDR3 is TGTGCCAGCAGCTATCCTGGGACAGACAATGAGCAGTTCTTC. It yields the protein CASSYPGTDNEQFF.

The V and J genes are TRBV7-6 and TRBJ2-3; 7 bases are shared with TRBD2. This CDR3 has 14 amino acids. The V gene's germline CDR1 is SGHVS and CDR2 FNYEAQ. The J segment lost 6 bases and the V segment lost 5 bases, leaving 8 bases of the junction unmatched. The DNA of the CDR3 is TGTGCCAGCAGCCAAAGACTAGCTTCGGATACGCAGTATTTT. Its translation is CASSQRLASDTQYF.